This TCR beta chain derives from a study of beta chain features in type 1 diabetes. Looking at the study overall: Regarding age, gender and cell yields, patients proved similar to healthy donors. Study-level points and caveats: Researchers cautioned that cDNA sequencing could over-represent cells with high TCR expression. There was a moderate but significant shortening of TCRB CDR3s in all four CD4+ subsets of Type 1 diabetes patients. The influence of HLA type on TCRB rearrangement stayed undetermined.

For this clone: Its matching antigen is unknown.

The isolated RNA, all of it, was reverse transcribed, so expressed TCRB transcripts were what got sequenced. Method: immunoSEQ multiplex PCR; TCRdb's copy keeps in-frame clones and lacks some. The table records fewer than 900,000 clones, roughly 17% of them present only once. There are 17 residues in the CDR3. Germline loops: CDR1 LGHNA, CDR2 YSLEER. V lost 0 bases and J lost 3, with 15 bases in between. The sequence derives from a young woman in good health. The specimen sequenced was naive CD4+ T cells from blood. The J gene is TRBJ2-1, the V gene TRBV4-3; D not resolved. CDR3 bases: TGCGCCAGCAGCCAAGAACTCCGCCGAGGTTTCTACAATGAGCAGTTCTTC. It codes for CASSQELRRGFYNEQFF.